Presented here are 30 T cell receptor beta chains from one specimen sequenced in a study of cytomegalovirus exposure and HLA in healthy donors. Primers included in the PCR were 60 Vbeta and 13 Jbeta primers. Method: immunoSEQ multiplex PCR; TCRdb's copy keeps in-frame clones and lacks some. The data hold 90,000 to 100,000 clones, with roughly 80% observed a single time. The material sequenced was PBMCs. All receptors derive from a man aged 35-49 years in good health and CMV-seropositive.

The rearrangement uses TRBV5-4 and TRBJ1-2; D uncertain. The V end lost 0 bases, the J end lost 8 bases, and 17 bases lay between the germline ends. CDR3 length: 15 amino acids. Germline loops: CDR1 SGHNT, CDR2 YYREEE (reference sequence). CDR3 bases: TGTGCCAGCAGCTTGGCCTCTAGGGAGTTGGTCGGCTACACCTTC. Translated: CASSLASRELVGYTF.

CDR3 amino acids: CASSFPPGQRNEKLFF. DNA of the CDR3: TGTGCCAGCAGTTTCCCGCCGGGACAGCGTAATGAAAAACTGTTTTTT. The J gene is TRBJ1-4, the V gene TRBV28; 7 bases map to TRBD1. CDR1 is MDHEN and CDR2 is SYDVKM in the germline V gene. Losses at the gene ends were 3 bases for V and 4 bases for J; bases not matched to a gene: 8. The CDR3 has 16 amino acids.

V usage is TRBV5-1 and J usage is TRBJ1-4; tentative D call: TRBD1 (6 bases). This CDR3 spans 15 amino acids. Per germline, CDR1 SGHRS and CDR2 YFSETQ. Deletions cut 4 bases from V and 1 base from J, with 11 bases between. This CDR3 reads CASSLQGGTNEKLFF. CDR3 DNA sequence: TGCGCCAGCAGCCTACAGGGTGGAACTAATGAAAAACTGTTTTTT.

Written as DNA, the CDR3 is TGTGCCAGCAGCTTAGATACTAGCGGGAGTGATACGCAGTATTTT. Its translation is CASSLDTSGSDTQYF. This chain connects TRBV11-3 to TRBJ2-3; 11 positions match TRBD2. Germline V gene lookup returns CDR1 SGHNT and CDR2 YENEEA. The CDR3 covers 15 residues. The J segment lost 6 bases and the V segment lost 0 bases, leaving 2 bases of the junction unmatched.

The CDR3 here is CATSRIEGADTQYF. In DNA form, the CDR3 reads TGTGCCACCAGCAGGATAGAGGGGGCAGATACGCAGTATTTT. The J gene is TRBJ2-3, the V gene TRBV15; the D gene is possibly TRBD1 (6 bases). CDR1 is LNHNV, CDR2 YYDKDF, per germline (reference sequence). V gave up 3 bases and J gave up 4 bases, with 11 bases separating them. The CDR3 sequence is 14 residues long.

DNA of the CDR3: TGTGCCAGCAGCAGTTTACTCGTGGGCTACACCTTC. Residues: CASSSLLVGYTF. The chain has TRBV7-9 and TRBJ1-2; D gene ambiguous. The V and J ends lost 5 bases and 8 bases respectively, with 12 bases between them. This CDR3 is built from 12 residues. CDR1 is SEHNR and CDR2 is FQNEAQ in the germline V gene (reference sequence).

In its sample, this clone was seen once. This sequence joins TRBV18 and TRBJ1-5; D not certain. Germline V gives CDR1 KGHSH, CDR2 LQKENI. The germline V and J ends were trimmed by 2 bases and 0 bases, with 5 bases remaining between them. CDR3 size: 14 residues. CDR3 amino acids: CASSPDTSNQPQHF. DNA of the CDR3: TGTGCCAGCTCACCAGACACTAGCAATCAGCCCCAGCATTTT.

The CDR3, as DNA: TGTGCCAGCAGCTTCTTAGGGGGTGAGACAGATACGCAGTATTTT. Translation: CASSFLGGETDTQYF. The chain links TRBV5-6 to TRBJ2-3; D is perhaps TRBD1 (6 bases). The CDR3 loop spans 15 amino acids. The germline V and J ends were trimmed by 2 bases and 3 bases, with 13 bases remaining between them. Germline V CDR1 and CDR2: SGHDT, YYEEEE.

The chain has TRBV2 and TRBJ1-2; the D gene is possibly TRBD1 (5 bases). The CDR3 length is 17 residues. V lost 1 base to trimming and J lost 4 bases, with 19 bases between them. Germline CDR1 SNHLY, CDR2 FYNNEI. CDR3 loop: CASSEVGTGGFGYGYTF. In DNA form, the CDR3 reads TGTGCCAGCAGTGAAGTAGGCACCGGGGGTTTCGGCTATGGCTACACCTTC. The full variable domain, with the rest looked up from reference TRBV2 and TRBJ1-2, is EPEVTQTPSHQVTQMGQEVILRCVPISNHLYFYWYRQILGQKVEFLVSFYNNEISEKSEIFDDQFSVERPDGSNFTLKIRSTKLEDSAMYFCASSEVGTGGFGYGYTFGSGTRLTVV.

The chain carries TRBV5-1 and TRBJ2-1, with 9 bases that match TRBD2. Germline CDR1 reads SGHRS; CDR2 reads YFSETQ. This CDR3 region has 15 residues. V shed 1 base and J 7 bases; nucleotides not matched to a gene: 6. CDR3 protein: CASSLRGGALNEQFF. The CDR3 region has the DNA TGCGCCAGCAGCTTGCGCGGGGGGGCGCTTAATGAGCAGTTCTTC. Using reference TRBV5-1 and TRBJ2-1 for the parts outside the CDR3, the full variable domain is KAGVTQTPRYLIKTRGQQVTLSCSPISGHRSVSWYQQTPGQGLQFLFEYFSETQRNKGNFPGRFSGRQFSNSRSEMNVSTLELGDSALYLCASSLRGGALNEQFFGPGTRLTVL.

The rearrangement links TRBV19 to TRBJ2-1; 10 bases map to TRBD2. This CDR3 comprises 15 residues. The ends lost 7 bases at V and 2 bases at J; junction bases unmatched: 5. The V gene's germline CDR1 is LNHDA and CDR2 SQIVND (reference sequence). The CDR3 DNA is TGTGCCAGTACCACCAGCGGGGGGGCCTACAATGAGCAGTTCTTC. It is translated as CASTTSGGAYNEQFF.

This chain joins TRBV14 and TRBJ2-7; D not certain. Germline V gene data show CDR1 as SGHDN and CDR2 as FVKESK. Trimming removed 0 bases at V and 2 bases at J, with 11 bases between. The CDR3 runs to 15 residues. The CDR3 protein is CASSQDLTNPYEQYF. CDR3 bases: TGTGCCAGCAGCCAAGATCTAACTAATCCCTACGAGCAGTACTTC.

This chain connects TRBV6-4 to TRBJ2-1, with 14 bases that match TRBD2. V shed 5 bases, J shed 9 bases, and the junction held 6 bases outside the gene matches. CDR3 length equals 15 residues. Germline V lookup: CDR1 MRHNA, CDR2 SNTAGT. CDR3 nucleotides: TGTGCCAGCAGTCAGGGACTAGCGGGAGTCTGTGAGCAGTTCTTC. This sequence encodes CASSQGLAGVCEQFF.

As for this clone: The conserved phenylalanine or tryptophan normally closing the CDR3 is absent here, so this likely arose from a read error. V gene TRBV19 combines with J gene TRBJ2-7; 10 bases line up with TRBD2. V dropped 3 bases and J dropped 2; count of bases not matched to a gene: 16. This CDR3 comprises 19 residues. Germline lookup yields CDR1 LNHDA and CDR2 SQIVND (reference sequence). The CDR3 DNA reads as TGTGCCAGTAGTATCTCTCCCTCGACAGGGACTAGCGTCGCCTACGAGCAGTACCTC. It translates to CASSISPSTGTSVAYEQYL.

The chain joins TRBV2 to TRBJ1-6; the D is unclear. The germline V gene encodes CDR1 SNHLY and CDR2 FYNNEI. V was shortened by 3 bases and J by 9 bases, with 18 bases between the two germline ends. The CDR3 is 16 amino acids. CDR3 amino acids: CASSDPGIRVSSPLHF. In nucleotides, the CDR3 is TGTGCCAGCAGTGATCCAGGAATTCGTGTCAGTTCACCCCTCCACTTT.

J is TRBJ2-5 and V is TRBV5-4, with TRBD2 matching over 9 bases. This CDR3 spans 16 amino acids. With V trimmed by 4 bases and J by 5 bases, 12 bases remained unmatched. CDR1 SGHNT and CDR2 YYREEE come from the germline V gene (reference sequence). This chain's CDR3 is CASSPEGGGRGETQYF. DNA of the CDR3: TGTGCCAGCAGCCCCGAGGGCGGCGGGAGGGGGGAGACCCAGTACTTC.

This sequence joins TRBV15 and TRBJ2-7; maybe TRBD1 (6 bases). The germline gives CDR1 LNHNV, CDR2 YYDKDF (reference sequence). This CDR3 contains 14 residues. V lost 1 base to trimming and J lost 7 bases, with 14 bases between them. For the CDR3, the DNA is TGTGCCACCAGCAGAGGAGGACAGTCAACAGAGCAGTACTTC. Its protein is CATSRGGQSTEQYF.

This chain uses TRBV2 with TRBJ2-3; the match to TRBD2 covers 10 bases. This CDR3 has 13 residues. Trimming took 7 bases from V and 6 from J; bases not matched to a gene: 4. From germline, CDR1 is SNHLY and CDR2 FYNNEI. CDR3 bases: TGTGCCAGCAATCAGCGGGGGGGGGATACGCAGTATTTT. It specifies CASNQRGGDTQYF.

This chain uses TRBV5-1 with TRBJ2-3; D is undetermined. Trimming cost V 4 bases and J 2 bases, with 17 bases left between them. The germline V gene has CDR1 SGHRS and CDR2 YFSETQ. The CDR3 sequence is 16 residues long. This chain's CDR3 is CASSPPTTLTTDTQYF. The CDR3 DNA reads as TGCGCCAGCAGCCCCCCGACGACACTCACCACAGATACGCAGTATTTT.

The J gene is TRBJ2-3, the V gene TRBV19; tentative D call: TRBD2 (5 bases). V was trimmed by 5 bases and J by 2 bases, leaving 11 bases between them. The CDR3 extends over 14 amino acids. The germline gives CDR1 LNHDA, CDR2 SQIVND (reference sequence). The CDR3 loop reads CASSGLFNTDTQYF. The CDR3, as DNA: TGTGCCAGTAGTGGACTTTTCAACACAGATACGCAGTATTTT. Full variable domain (rest looked up from reference TRBV19 and TRBJ2-3): DGGITQSPKYLFRKEGQNVTLSCEQNLNHDAMYWYRQDPGQGLRLIYYSQIVNDFQKGDIAEGYSVSREKKESFPLTVTSAQKNPTAFYLCASSGLFNTDTQYFGPGTRLTVL.

Only one count was recorded for this clone. The rearrangement links TRBV5-5 to TRBJ2-7, with 7 bases identical to TRBD2. The CDR3 extends over 14 amino acids. The J segment lost 3 bases and the V segment lost 4 bases, leaving 7 bases of the junction unmatched. Germline CDR1 is SGHKS and CDR2 is YYEKEE (reference sequence). CDR3 sequence reads: CASSPGGVVYEQYF. The CDR3 nucleotides are TGTGCCAGCAGCCCTGGGGGGGTGGTCTACGAGCAGTACTTC.

Regarding this clone: One end of the junction is discordant with germline, which a read error may explain. The V call is TRBV7-9, the J call TRBJ1-3; D is uncertain. Germline-derived CDR1 and CDR2 are SEHNR and FQNEAQ (reference sequence). CDR3 length: 15 residues. CDR3 sequence reads: CSSSLEQLSGNTIYF. The CDR3, as DNA: TGTTCCAGCAGCTTAGAACAGCTCTCTGGAAACACCATATATTTT.

The genes are TRBV5-1 and TRBJ1-1; maybe TRBD1 (6 bases). Per germline, CDR1 SGHRS and CDR2 YFSETQ. V gave up 4 bases and J gave up 3 bases, with 13 bases separating them. The CDR3 extends over 14 amino acids. The CDR3: CASSAQGGDTEAFF. In nucleotides, the CDR3 is TGCGCCAGCAGCGCACAGGGTGGTGACACTGAAGCTTTCTTT.

This rearrangement joins TRBV28 to TRBJ2-1; TRBD1 is a possible D gene (6 bases). V gave up 2 bases and J gave up 4 bases, with 12 bases separating them. This CDR3 is 15 amino acids long. Germline-derived CDR1 and CDR2 are MDHEN and SYDVKM. This CDR3 is CASSLIQGRYNEQFF. The CDR3 bases are TGTGCCAGCAGTTTAATACAGGGAAGATACAATGAGCAGTTCTTC.

The gene calls are TRBV4-2 and TRBJ1-1; tentative D call: TRBD1 (5 bases). Trimming pared 1 base from V and 0 bases from J, leaving 12 bases between. This CDR3 contains 16 residues. The germline CDR1 and CDR2 sequences are LGHNA and YNFKEQ. The CDR3 coding sequence is TGTGCCAGCAGCCAAGCGCAGGGCTTCATGAACACTGAAGCTTTCTTT. Its protein product is CASSQAQGFMNTEAFF.

The chain links TRBV9 to TRBJ2-7; 8 nucleotides agree with TRBD2. V gave up 7 bases and J gave up 4 bases; unmatched junction bases: 13. This CDR3 contains 15 residues. Germline V CDR1 and CDR2: SGDLS, YYNGEE. The CDR3: CASSHSSSGVYEQYF. DNA of the CDR3: TGTGCCAGCTCTCATAGTAGTAGCGGGGTTTACGAGCAGTACTTC.

V usage is TRBV6-5 and J usage is TRBJ2-7; 11 nucleotides line up with TRBD1. The germline CDR1 and CDR2 sequences are MNHEY and SVGAGI. The V segment lost 3 bases and the J segment 5 bases; nucleotides outside the gene matches: 6. The CDR3 loop spans 15 amino acids. In DNA form, the CDR3 reads TGTGCCAGCAGTTATTCGGGACAGGGGGAACACGAGCAGTACTTC. Translation gives CASSYSGQGEHEQYF.

The chain employs TRBV5-1 and TRBJ2-1, with TRBD2 identical over 10 bases. The CDR3 is made up of 16 amino acids. The germline V gene has CDR1 SGHRS and CDR2 YFSETQ. Unmatched junction bases numbered 5, after V lost 0 bases and J lost 5 bases. DNA for the CDR3: TGCGCCAGCAGCTTGGGCGATAGCGGGAGGAACAATGAGCAGTTCTTC. Its protein is CASSLGDSGRNNEQFF.

The V and J genes are TRBV9 and TRBJ2-7, with 9 positions matching TRBD1. With V trimmed by 3 bases and J by 0 bases, 4 bases remained unmatched. Looked up from germline, CDR1 is SGDLS and CDR2 is YYNGEE. The CDR3 runs to 15 residues. For the CDR3, the DNA is TGTGCCAGCAGCGAGGGACAGGGTCCCTCCTACGAGCAGTACTTC. It yields the protein CASSEGQGPSYEQYF.

This chain connects TRBV19 to TRBJ2-7, with 7 bases matching TRBD1. Germline V gene data show CDR1 as LNHDA and CDR2 as SQIVND (reference sequence). V gave up 3 bases and J gave up 4 bases; unmatched junction bases: 6. The CDR3 is 14 residues long. CDR3 coding DNA: TGTGCCAGTAGTATTTCGGGACAGCAATACGAGCAGTACTTC. Residues: CASSISGQQYEQYF.